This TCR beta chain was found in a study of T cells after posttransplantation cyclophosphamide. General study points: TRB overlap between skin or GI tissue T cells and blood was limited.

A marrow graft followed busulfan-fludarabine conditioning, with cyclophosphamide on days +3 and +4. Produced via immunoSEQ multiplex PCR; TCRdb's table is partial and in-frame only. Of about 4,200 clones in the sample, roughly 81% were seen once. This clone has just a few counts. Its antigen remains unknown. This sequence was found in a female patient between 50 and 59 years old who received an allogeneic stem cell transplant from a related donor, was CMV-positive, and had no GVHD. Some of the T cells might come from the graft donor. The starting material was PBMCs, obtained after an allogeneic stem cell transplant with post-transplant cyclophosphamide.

CDR3 residues: CASRRTGDTEAFF. CDR3 nucleotide sequence: TGTGCCAGCAGGAGGACAGGGGACACTGAAGCTTTCTTT. J is TRBJ1-1 and V is TRBV2, with 9 positions matching TRBD1. Germline V gives CDR1 SNHLY, CDR2 FYNNEI. The CDR3 extends over 13 amino acids. V trimming: 6 bases; J trimming: 3 bases; junction bases outside the gene matches: 2.